Included here is one T cell receptor (beta chain) sequence, with context. Antigen unknown. At one end the junction does not follow the germline gene, possibly because of a read error. The sample originates from a study of molecular identifiers for immune sequencing clone quantification. Study details: Replicates partitioned RNA from around 18,000 or 91,000 naive CD8 cells into five parts, sequencing four.

Previously described methods and listed TCR primers produced bulk TCR libraries. Via MiXCR, TCRdb re-called the PCR reads, giving one row per CDR3 protein. The sample lists about 640,000 distinct CDR3 sequences; 20% were seen once. CDR3 length equals 14 residues. The germline V gene encodes CDR1 MDHEN and CDR2 SYDVKM. Study-level points and caveats: Naive cells had under 1% of molecules in clones above 20 RNA copies, effectors over 98%.

The sample comprised naive CD8+ T cells from blood, with Jurkat cell RNA spiked in. Subset given: FACS-sorted CD8+CD4-CCR7+CD45RA+ naive T cells. This sequence was found in a human donor in good health. Some libraries in this study had Jurkat cell RNA spiked in. V is TRBV28 and J is TRBJ2-7; D perhaps matches TRBD2 (5 bases). CDR3 sequence (DNA): TGTGCCAGCAGTCCCTTAGCGAGTTCCTACGGGCAGTACTTC. As protein: CASSPLASSYGQYF.